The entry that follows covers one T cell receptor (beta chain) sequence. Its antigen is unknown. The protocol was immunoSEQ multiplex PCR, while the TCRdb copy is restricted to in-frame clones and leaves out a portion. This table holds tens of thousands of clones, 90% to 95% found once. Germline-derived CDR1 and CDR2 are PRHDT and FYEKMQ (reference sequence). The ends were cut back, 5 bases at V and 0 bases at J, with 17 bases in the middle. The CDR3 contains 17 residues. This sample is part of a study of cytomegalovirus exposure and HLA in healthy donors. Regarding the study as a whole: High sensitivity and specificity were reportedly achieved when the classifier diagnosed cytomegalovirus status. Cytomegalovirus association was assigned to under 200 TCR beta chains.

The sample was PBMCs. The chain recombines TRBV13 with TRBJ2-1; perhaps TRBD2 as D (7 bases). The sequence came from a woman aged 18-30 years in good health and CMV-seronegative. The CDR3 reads CASSGGGRSSSYNEQFF. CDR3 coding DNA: TGTGCCAGCAGCGGGGGGGGGCGATCGAGCTCCTACAATGAGCAGTTCTTC.